Given below is one T cell receptor beta chain in context. Germline V CDR1 and CDR2: SGHDN, FVKESK. The CDR3 runs 20 residues. V lost 3 bases, J lost 3 bases, and 20 bases stayed unmatched. What the library attached to individual cDNA molecules were unique molecular identifiers. TCRdb fed the reads into MiXCR, producing one record per CDR3 protein. Of around 5,000 distinct CDR3 sequences detected, roughly 53% appear once; the ten largest clones hold less than 5%. Stated treatment: therapeutic diphenylcyclopropenone sensitization with weekly scalp DPC. The source of the sample is a study of human T cells and chemical hapten exposure. For the study at large: Alopecia universalis, totalis or areata was present in patients who were mostly female.

The input for sequencing was whole blood, taken before DPC sensitization or 2, 6, or about 24 weeks after (not recorded which). This TCR came from an adult with alopecia areata. Some clones in this sample may be carry-over from other donors' samples. This table probably holds off-target reads from a library built for another chain. The chain carries TRBV14 and TRBJ2-3, with TRBD2 matching over 8 bases. The CDR3 DNA follows: TGTGCCAGCAGCCAGGCCCTAAGGGCTAGCCGCGGGAGGTGGACAGATACGCAGTATTTT. Translated: CASSQALRASRGRWTDTQYF. The full variable domain, rest sourced from reference TRBV14 and TRBJ2-3, is EAGVTQFPSHSVIEKGQTVTLRCDPISGHDNLYWYRRVMGKEIKFLLHFVKESKQDESGMPNNRFLAERTGGTYSTLKVQPAELEDSGVYFCASSQALRASRGRWTDTQYFGPGTRLTVL.